What follows are 15 T cell receptor beta chains derived from one specimen sequenced in a study of blood T cells in healthy people across ages. For the second PCR, which ran for about 7 to 11 cycles, a sample-barcoded 5' primer and a J-beta primer mix were used. TCRdb reprocessed the 5' RACE reads with MiXCR, giving one entry per CDR3 protein. Among 1.5 million to 2 million distinct CDR3 sequences listed, roughly 50% were seen once. Sequences were obtained from blood. These receptors were obtained from a woman aged 35 to 49 in good health.

The gene calls are TRBV5-5 and TRBJ2-1; TRBD2 matches 11 bases. The CDR3 is made up of 16 amino acids. The V segment lost 0 bases and the J segment 13 bases; nucleotides outside the gene matches: 12. The germline CDR1 and CDR2 sequences are SGHKS and YYEKEE (reference sequence). The CDR3 DNA sequence: TGTGCCAGCAGCTTGGCAGGTAGCGGGGGGGCCACGAGTCAGTTCTTC. It encodes CASSLAGSGGATSQFF.

The rearrangement joins TRBV20-1 to TRBJ2-5; D call uncertain. The CDR3 spans 12 residues. V dropped 6 bases and J dropped 4 bases, with 12 bases sitting between them. Germline CDR1 and CDR2: DFQATT and SNEGSKA (reference sequence). DNA for the CDR3: TGCAGTGCCGCCGAGGTCCGAGAGACCCAGTACTTC. This gives the protein CSAAEVRETQYF.

This chain connects TRBV29-1 to TRBJ2-7, with 7 bases fitting TRBD1. This CDR3 spans 14 amino acids. V trimming: 0 bases; J trimming: 7 bases; junction bases outside the gene matches: 9. Germline V CDR1 and CDR2: SQVTM, ANQGSEA. The CDR3 DNA reads as TGCAGCGTTGAAGATCCCGACAGGGCCTGGGAGCAGTACTTC. This codes for CSVEDPDRAWEQYF.

This clonotype was seen many times. V gene TRBV7-2 combines with J gene TRBJ2-3; 8 nucleotides agree with TRBD2. Looked up from germline, CDR1 is SGHTA and CDR2 is FQGNSA. CDR3 length equals 14 residues. V trimming: 5 bases; J trimming: 0 bases; junction bases outside the gene matches: 1. Written as DNA, the CDR3 is TGTGCCAGCAGCCGACTAGCGAGCACAGATACGCAGTATTTT. It is translated as CASSRLASTDTQYF. Looking up the rest from reference TRBV7-2 and TRBJ2-3 gives the full variable domain: GAGVSQSPSNKVTEKGKDVELRCDPISGHTALYWYRQSLGQGLEFLIYFQGNSAPDKSGLPSDRFSAERTGGSVSTLTIQRTQQEDSAVYLCASSRLASTDTQYFGPGTRLTVL.

This rearrangement joins TRBV18 to TRBJ2-5; weak D call: TRBD1 (6 bases). Germline loops: CDR1 KGHSH, CDR2 LQKENI. With 3 bases removed from V and 2 bases from J, the gap between germline ends came to 13 bases. The CDR3 spans 15 residues. CDR3 sequence: CASSPVLRGQETQYF. CDR3 nucleotides: TGTGCCAGCTCACCGGTGCTGAGGGGGCAAGAGACCCAGTACTTC. Filled out from reference TRBV18 and TRBJ2-5, the complete variable domain reads NAGVMQNPRHLVRRRGQEARLRCSPMKGHSHVYWYRQLPEEGLKFMVYLQKENIIDESGMPKERFSAEFPKEGPSILRIQQVVRGDSAAYFCASSPVLRGQETQYFGPGTRLLVL.

This chain joins TRBV10-3 and TRBJ2-7; D possibly uses TRBD1 or TRBD2 (5 bases each). This CDR3 region has 12 residues. V was pared by 6 bases and J by 1 base, with 7 bases between. Germline CDR1 is ENHRY and CDR2 is SYGVKD. The CDR3 region has the DNA TGTGCCATCAGGGGGGTTTCCTACGAGCAGTACTTC. Amino acids: CAIRGVSYEQYF.

The rearrangement uses TRBV24-1 and TRBJ1-2; a possible D gene is TRBD1 (6 bases). The V end lost 3 bases, the J end lost 2 bases, and 12 bases lay between the germline ends. CDR3 size: 15 residues. In germline, CDR1 is KGHDR, CDR2 SFDVKD. The CDR3 nucleotides are TGTGCCACCAGTGATACCGGGGGCAGCAACTATGGCTACACCTTC. Its protein product is CATSDTGGSNYGYTF.

This chain's CDR3 is CASSLSTSGGGETQYF. CDR3 DNA sequence: TGTGCCAGCAGTTTATCGACTAGCGGGGGAGGCGAGACCCAGTACTTC. The V and J genes are TRBV27 and TRBJ2-5; TRBD2 aligns across 12 bases. There are 16 residues in the CDR3. Per germline, CDR1 MNHEY and CDR2 SMNVEV (reference sequence). The J segment lost 5 bases and the V segment lost 0 bases, leaving 4 bases of the junction unmatched.

This clonotype was recorded a few times. The chain is built from TRBV27 and TRBJ2-1, with 15 positions matching TRBD2. This CDR3 spans 16 amino acids. Germline-derived CDR1 and CDR2 are MNHEY and SMNVEV (reference sequence). The ends lost 8 bases at V and 9 bases at J; junction bases unmatched: 11. The CDR3 DNA sequence: TGTGCCAGCTCGGGACTAGCGGGGGGCGGAGGTATTGAGCAGTTCTTC. It translates to CASSGLAGGGGIEQFF.

This chain links TRBV20-1 with TRBJ1-5, with a possible D match to TRBD1 (5 bases). Per the germline V gene, CDR1 is DFQATT and CDR2 is SNEGSKA (reference sequence). The CDR3 totals 18 residues. V lost 7 bases, J lost 3 bases, and 28 bases lay in between. The CDR3, as DNA: TGCAGTGGTCTCCGAGGGGCGGGTGGGCGGACTTCCAATCAGCCCCAGCATTTT. Encoded protein: CSGLRGAGGRTSNQPQHF.

This chain uses TRBV5-1 with TRBJ1-2, with 12 bases aligning to TRBD1. Trimming removed 4 bases from V and 5 bases from J; junction bases left unmatched: 6. The CDR3 consists of 15 residues. Germline CDR1 SGHRS, CDR2 YFSETQ. The CDR3 protein is CASSQGQGARYGYTF. The CDR3 DNA reads TGCGCCAGCAGCCAGGGACAGGGGGCACGATATGGCTACACCTTC.

The chain joins TRBV6-5 to TRBJ1-2, with 7 positions matching TRBD1. This CDR3 contains 16 residues. CDR1 is MNHEY, CDR2 SVGAGI, per germline. The V gene end was trimmed by 6 bases and the J gene end by 4 bases; junction bases not matched to a gene: 14. CDR3 sequence (DNA): TGTGCCAGCAGCACCTCCGGGACAGCGTTTGGCTATGGCTACACCTTC. Protein sequence: CASSTSGTAFGYGYTF.

This chain uses TRBV7-9 with TRBJ1-1, with 9 bases aligning to TRBD1. Germline V CDR1 and CDR2: SEHNR, FQNEAQ (reference sequence). This CDR3 has 16 amino acids. V gave up 4 bases and J gave up 6 bases; unmatched junction bases: 12. CDR3 coding DNA: TGTGCCAGCAGCTACCCGGGACAGGGTCCTTGGGCTGAAGCTTTCTTT. Translating gives CASSYPGQGPWAEAFF.

The J gene is TRBJ2-7, the V gene TRBV7-9, with 7 bases aligning to TRBD1. This CDR3 is built from 15 residues. V lost 5 bases to trimming and J lost 5 bases; unmatched junction nucleotides: 12. Germline CDR1 is SEHNR and CDR2 is FQNEAQ (reference sequence). Here the CDR3 reads CASSLAGGRGNEQYF. CDR3 DNA sequence: TGTGCCAGCAGCCTGGCTGGTGGCAGGGGGAACGAGCAGTACTTC.

The rearrangement joins TRBV7-2 to TRBJ2-5; a weak D match, TRBD2 (5 bases). The end of the DNA aligns better with TRBJ2-7, so the J call may be wrong. This CDR3 comprises 13 residues. The V gene's germline CDR1 is SGHTA and CDR2 FQGNSA. The CDR3 DNA reads TGTGCCAGCAGCGCTAGCTCCGTGGCCGAGCAGTACTTC. Residues: CASSASSVAEQYF.